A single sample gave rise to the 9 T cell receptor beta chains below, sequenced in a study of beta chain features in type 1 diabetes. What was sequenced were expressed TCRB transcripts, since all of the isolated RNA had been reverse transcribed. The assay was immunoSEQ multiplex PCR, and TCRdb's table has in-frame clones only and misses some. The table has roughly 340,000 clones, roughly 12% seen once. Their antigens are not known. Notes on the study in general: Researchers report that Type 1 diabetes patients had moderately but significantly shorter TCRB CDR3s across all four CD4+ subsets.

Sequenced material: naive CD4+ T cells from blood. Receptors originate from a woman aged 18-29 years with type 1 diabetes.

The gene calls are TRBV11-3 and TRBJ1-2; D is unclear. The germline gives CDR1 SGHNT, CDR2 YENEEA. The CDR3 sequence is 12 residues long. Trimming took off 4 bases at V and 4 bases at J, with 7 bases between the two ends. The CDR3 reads CASSSGIYGYTF. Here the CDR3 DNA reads TGTGCCAGCAGCTCCGGGATCTATGGCTACACCTTC.

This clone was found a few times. The CDR3 DNA follows: TGCGCCAGCAGCCTTCTCGACCCGGGACAGGGGGTCCAGCCCCAGCATTTT. Protein: CASSLLDPGQGVQPQHF. J is TRBJ1-5 and V is TRBV4-1; TRBD1 matches at 11 bases. V was pared by 4 bases and J by 7 bases, with 12 bases of the junction left unmatched. The CDR3 spans 17 residues. Germline V lookup: CDR1 MGHRA, CDR2 YSYEKL.

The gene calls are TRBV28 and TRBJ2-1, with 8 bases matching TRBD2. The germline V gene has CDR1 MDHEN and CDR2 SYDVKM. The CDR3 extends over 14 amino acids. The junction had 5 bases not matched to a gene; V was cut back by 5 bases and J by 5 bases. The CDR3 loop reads CASSPPAGDNEQFF. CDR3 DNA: TGTGCCAGCAGTCCCCCAGCGGGAGACAATGAGCAGTTCTTC.

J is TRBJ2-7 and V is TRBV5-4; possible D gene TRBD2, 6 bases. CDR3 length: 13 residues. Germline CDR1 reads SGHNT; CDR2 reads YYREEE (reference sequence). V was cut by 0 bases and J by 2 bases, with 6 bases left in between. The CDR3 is CASSLGRAYEQYF. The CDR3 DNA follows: TGTGCCAGCAGCTTGGGGAGGGCCTACGAGCAGTACTTC.

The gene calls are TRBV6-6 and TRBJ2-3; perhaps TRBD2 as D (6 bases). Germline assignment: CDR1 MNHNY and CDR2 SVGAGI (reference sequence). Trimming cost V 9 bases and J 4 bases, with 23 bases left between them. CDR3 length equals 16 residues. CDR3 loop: CASNKNGAGWPDTQYF. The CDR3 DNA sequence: TGTGCCAGTAATAAAAACGGGGCGGGATGGCCAGATACGCAGTATTTT.

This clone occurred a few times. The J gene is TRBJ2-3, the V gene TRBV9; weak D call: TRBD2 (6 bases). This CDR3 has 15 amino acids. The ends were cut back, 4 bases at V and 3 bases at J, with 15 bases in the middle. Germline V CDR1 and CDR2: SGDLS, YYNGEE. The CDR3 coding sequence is TGTGCCAGCAGCCTCCGGGACGGAGGGACAGATACGCAGTATTTT. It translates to CASSLRDGGTDTQYF. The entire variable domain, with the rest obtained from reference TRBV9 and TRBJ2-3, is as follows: DSGVTQTPKHLITATGQRVTLRCSPRSGDLSVYWYQQSLDQGLQFLIQYYNGEERAKGNILERFSAQQFPDLHSELNLSSLELGDSALYFCASSLRDGGTDTQYFGPGTRLTVL.

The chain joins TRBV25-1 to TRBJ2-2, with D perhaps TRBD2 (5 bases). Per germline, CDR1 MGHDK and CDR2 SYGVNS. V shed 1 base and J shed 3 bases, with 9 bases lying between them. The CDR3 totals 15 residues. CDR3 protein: CASSESRVDTGELFF. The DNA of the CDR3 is TGTGCCAGCAGTGAATCGAGGGTCGACACCGGGGAGCTGTTTTTT. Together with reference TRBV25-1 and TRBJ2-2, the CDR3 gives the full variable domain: EADIYQTPRYLVIGTGKKITLECSQTMGHDKMYWYQQDPGMELHLIHYSYGVNSTEKGDLSSESTVSRIRTEHFPLTLESARPSHTSQYLCASSESRVDTGELFFGEGSRLTVL.

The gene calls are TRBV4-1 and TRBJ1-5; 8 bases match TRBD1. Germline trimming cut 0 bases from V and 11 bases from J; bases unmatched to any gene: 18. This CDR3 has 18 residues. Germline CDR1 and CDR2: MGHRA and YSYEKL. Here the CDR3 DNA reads TGCGCCAGCAGCCAAGATGATGGGACAGGAGGACCTTCTTGGGCCCAGCATTTT. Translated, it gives CASSQDDGTGGPSWAQHF.

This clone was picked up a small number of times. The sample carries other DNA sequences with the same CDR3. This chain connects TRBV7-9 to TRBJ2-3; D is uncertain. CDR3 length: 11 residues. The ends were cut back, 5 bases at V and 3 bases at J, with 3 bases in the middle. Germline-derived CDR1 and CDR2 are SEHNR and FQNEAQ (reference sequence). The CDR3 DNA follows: TGTGCCAGCAGCCCGACAGATACGCAGTATTTT. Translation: CASSPTDTQYF.